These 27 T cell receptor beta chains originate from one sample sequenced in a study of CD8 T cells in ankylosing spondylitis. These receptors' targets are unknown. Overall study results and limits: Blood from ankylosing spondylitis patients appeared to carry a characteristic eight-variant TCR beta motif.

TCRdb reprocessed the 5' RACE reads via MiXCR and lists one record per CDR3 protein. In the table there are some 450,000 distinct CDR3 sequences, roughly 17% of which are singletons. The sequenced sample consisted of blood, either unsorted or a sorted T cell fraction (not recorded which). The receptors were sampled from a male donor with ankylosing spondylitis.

The CDR3 region has the DNA TGTGCCAGCAGCTTACTTTTAGGGGACTACAATGAGCAGTTCTTC. As protein: CASSLLLGDYNEQFF. This chain connects TRBV11-2 to TRBJ2-1; a possible D gene is TRBD1 (5 bases). Between the trimmed V and J ends, which lost 2 bases and 3 bases, there was a span of 11 bases. Germline CDR1 SGHAT, CDR2 FQNNGV. This CDR3 contains 15 residues.

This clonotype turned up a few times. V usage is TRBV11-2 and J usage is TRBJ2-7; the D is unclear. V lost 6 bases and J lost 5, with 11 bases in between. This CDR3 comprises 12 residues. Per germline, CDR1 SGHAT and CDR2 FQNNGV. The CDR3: CASRWLSHEQYF. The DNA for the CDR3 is TGTGCCAGCAGATGGTTGAGCCACGAGCAGTACTTC.

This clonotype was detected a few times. The CDR3 DNA sequence: TGTGCCAGCTCACCACCTGGGGGCCGGCACGAGCAGTACTTC. This sequence encodes CASSPPGGRHEQYF. The V and J genes are TRBV18 and TRBJ2-7; D might be TRBD1 (6 bases). V lost 0 bases and J lost 5, with 11 bases in between. Looked up from germline, CDR1 is KGHSH and CDR2 is LQKENI. The CDR3 runs 14 residues.

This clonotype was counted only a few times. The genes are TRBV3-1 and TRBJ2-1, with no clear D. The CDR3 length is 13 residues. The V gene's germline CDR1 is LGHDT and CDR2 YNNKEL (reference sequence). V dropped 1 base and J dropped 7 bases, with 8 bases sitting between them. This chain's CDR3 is CASSQADINEQFF. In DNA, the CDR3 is TGTGCCAGCAGCCAAGCCGACATTAATGAGCAGTTCTTC.

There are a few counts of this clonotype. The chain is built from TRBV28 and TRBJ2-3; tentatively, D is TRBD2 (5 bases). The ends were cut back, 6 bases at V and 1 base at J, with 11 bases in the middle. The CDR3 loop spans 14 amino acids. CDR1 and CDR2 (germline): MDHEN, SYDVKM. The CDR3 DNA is TGTGCCAGCAGCTACCATAGCGGCACAGATACGCAGTATTTT. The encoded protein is CASSYHSGTDTQYF. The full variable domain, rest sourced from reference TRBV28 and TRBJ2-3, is DVKVTQSSRYLVKRTGEKVFLECVQDMDHENMFWYRQDPGLGLRLIYFSYDVKMKEKGDIPEGYSVSREKKERFSLILESASTNQTSMYLCASSYHSGTDTQYFGPGTRLTVL.

CDR3 residues: CSAPSRSGNQPQHF. In DNA form, the CDR3 reads TGCAGTGCTCCCAGTCGGTCCGGCAATCAGCCCCAGCATTTT. The chain couples TRBV20-1 to TRBJ1-5, with no clear D. The germline CDR1 and CDR2 sequences are DFQATT and SNEGSKA (reference sequence). The length of the CDR3 is 14 residues. V was shortened by 5 bases and J by 2 bases, with 13 bases between the two germline ends.

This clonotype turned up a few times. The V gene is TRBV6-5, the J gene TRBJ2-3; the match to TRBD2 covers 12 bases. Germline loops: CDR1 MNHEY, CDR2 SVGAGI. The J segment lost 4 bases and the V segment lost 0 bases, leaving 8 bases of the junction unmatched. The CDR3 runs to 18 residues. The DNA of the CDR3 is TGTGCCAGCAGTTACTCGCGGACTAGCGGGACGATTGCAGATACGCAGTATTTT. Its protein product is CASSYSRTSGTIADTQYF.

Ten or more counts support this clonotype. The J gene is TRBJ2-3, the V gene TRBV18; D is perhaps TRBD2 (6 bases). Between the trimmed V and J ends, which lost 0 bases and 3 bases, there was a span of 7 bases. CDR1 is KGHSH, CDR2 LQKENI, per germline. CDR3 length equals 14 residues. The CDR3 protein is CASSPPTRTDTQYF. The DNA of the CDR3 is TGTGCCAGCTCACCACCGACTAGAACAGATACGCAGTATTTT.

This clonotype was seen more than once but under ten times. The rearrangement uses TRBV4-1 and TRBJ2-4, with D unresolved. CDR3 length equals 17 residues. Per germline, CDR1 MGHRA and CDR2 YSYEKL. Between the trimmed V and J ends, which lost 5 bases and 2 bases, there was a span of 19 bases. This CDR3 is CASSYLSVDGPKNIQYF. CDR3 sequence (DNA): TGCGCCAGCAGCTACCTGTCAGTAGACGGGCCCAAAAACATTCAGTACTTC.

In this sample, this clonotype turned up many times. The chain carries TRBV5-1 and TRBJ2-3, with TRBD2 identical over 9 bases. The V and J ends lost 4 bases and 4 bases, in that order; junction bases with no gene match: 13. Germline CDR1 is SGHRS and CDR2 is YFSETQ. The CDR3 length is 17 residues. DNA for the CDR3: TGCGCCAGCAGCGATCTGCGACATAGCGGGGGAGCAGATACGCAGTATTTT. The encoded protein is CASSDLRHSGGADTQYF.

The CDR3 sequence is CASSLGENYGYTF. The CDR3 DNA sequence: TGTGCCAGCTCCCTGGGGGAGAACTATGGCTACACCTTC. This chain connects TRBV18 to TRBJ1-2, with a weak D call TRBD1 (5 bases). Germline V CDR1 and CDR2: KGHSH, LQKENI. V was shortened by 6 bases and J by 2 bases, with 10 bases between the two germline ends. CDR3 size: 13 residues. Looking up the rest from reference TRBV18 and TRBJ1-2 gives the full variable domain: NAGVMQNPRHLVRRRGQEARLRCSPMKGHSHVYWYRQLPEEGLKFMVYLQKENIIDESGMPKERFSAEFPKEGPSILRIQQVVRGDSAAYFCASSLGENYGYTFGSGTRLTVV.

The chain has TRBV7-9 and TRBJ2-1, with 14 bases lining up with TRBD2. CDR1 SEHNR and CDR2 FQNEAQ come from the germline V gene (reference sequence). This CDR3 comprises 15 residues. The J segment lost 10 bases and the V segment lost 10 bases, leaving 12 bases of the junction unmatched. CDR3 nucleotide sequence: TGTGCCACTGGCGAGGGACTAGCGGGAGTCGGGGAGCAGTTCTTC. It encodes CATGEGLAGVGEQFF.

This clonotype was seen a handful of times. This chain's CDR3 is CASSFRGRTYEQYF. Here the CDR3 DNA reads TGCGCCAGCAGCTTTCGCGGGAGGACGTACGAGCAGTACTTC. V gene TRBV5-1 combines with J gene TRBJ2-7; 8 nucleotides align to TRBD2. CDR1 is SGHRS, CDR2 YFSETQ, per germline. CDR3 size: 14 residues. J lost 4 bases, V lost 2 bases, and 5 bases had no gene match.

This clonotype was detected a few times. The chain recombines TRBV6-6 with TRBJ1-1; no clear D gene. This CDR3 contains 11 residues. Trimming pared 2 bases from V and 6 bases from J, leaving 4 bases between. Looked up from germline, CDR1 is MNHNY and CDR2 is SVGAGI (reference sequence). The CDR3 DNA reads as TGTGCCAGCAGTTACCAGGCTGAAGCTTTCTTT. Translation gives CASSYQAEAFF.

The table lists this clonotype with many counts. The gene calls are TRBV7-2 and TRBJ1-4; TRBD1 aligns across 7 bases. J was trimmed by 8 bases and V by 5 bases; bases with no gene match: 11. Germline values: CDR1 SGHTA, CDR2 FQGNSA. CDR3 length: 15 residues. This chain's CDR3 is CASSMLQGYGEKLFF. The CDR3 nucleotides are TGTGCCAGCAGCATGCTACAGGGGTATGGGGAAAAACTGTTTTTT.

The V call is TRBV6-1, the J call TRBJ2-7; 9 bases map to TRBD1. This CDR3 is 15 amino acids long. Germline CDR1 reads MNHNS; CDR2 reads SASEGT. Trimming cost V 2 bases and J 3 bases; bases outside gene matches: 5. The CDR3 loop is CASSETGQGFYEQYF. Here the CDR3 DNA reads TGTGCCAGCAGTGAAACGGGACAGGGTTTCTACGAGCAGTACTTC.

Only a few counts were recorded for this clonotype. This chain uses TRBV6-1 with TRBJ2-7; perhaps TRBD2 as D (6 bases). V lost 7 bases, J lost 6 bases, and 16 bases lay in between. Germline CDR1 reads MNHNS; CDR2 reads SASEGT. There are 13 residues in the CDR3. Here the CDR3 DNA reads TGTGCCAGCACCGGGACTTCCACTAGCGAGCAGTACTTC. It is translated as CASTGTSTSEQYF.

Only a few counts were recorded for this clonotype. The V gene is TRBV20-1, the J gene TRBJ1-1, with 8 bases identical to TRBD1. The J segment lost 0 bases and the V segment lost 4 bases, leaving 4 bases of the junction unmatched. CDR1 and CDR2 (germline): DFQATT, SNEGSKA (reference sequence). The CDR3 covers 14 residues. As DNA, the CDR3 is TGCAGTGCTATCGGACAGGGAATGAACACTGAAGCTTTCTTT. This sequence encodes CSAIGQGMNTEAFF.

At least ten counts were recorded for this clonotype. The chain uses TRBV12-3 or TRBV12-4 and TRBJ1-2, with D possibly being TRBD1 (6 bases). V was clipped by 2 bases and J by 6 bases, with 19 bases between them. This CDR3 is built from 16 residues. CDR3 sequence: CASSLTRPDRGHGYTF. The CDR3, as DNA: TGTGCCAGCAGTTTAACCCGCCCGGACCGGGGGCATGGCTACACCTTC.

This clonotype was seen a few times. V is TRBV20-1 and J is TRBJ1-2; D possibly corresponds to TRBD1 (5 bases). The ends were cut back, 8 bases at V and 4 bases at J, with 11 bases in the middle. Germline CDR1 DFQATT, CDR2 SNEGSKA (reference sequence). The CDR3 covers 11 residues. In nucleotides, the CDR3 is TGCAGTCTACAGGACCTCTATGGCTACACCTTC. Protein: CSLQDLYGYTF.

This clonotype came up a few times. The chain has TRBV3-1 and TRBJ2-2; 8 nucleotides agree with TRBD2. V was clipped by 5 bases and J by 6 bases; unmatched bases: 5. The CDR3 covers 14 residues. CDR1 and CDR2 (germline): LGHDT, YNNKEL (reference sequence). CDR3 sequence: CASSYAGGAGELFF. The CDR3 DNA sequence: TGTGCCAGCAGCTACGCGGGGGGTGCCGGGGAGCTGTTTTTT.

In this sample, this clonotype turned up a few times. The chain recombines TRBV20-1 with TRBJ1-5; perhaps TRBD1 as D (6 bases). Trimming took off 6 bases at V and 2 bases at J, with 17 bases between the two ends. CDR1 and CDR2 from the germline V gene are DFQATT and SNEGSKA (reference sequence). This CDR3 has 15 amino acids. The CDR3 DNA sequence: TGCAGTGCAAGTGAACAGGGCCCACGCAATCAGCCCCAGCATTTT. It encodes CSASEQGPRNQPQHF.

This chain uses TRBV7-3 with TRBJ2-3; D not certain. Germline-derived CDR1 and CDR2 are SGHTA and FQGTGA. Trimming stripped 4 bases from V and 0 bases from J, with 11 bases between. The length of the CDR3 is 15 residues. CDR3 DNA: TGTGCCAGCAGCTCCGAACAGTCTAGCACAGATACGCAGTATTTT. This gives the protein CASSSEQSSTDTQYF.

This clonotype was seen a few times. In DNA, the CDR3 is TGTGCCAGCAGCTCCAGCAGTGCTAACTATGGCTACACCTTC. This translates into CASSSSSANYGYTF. The chain combines TRBV9 with TRBJ1-2; no reliable D call. The CDR3 runs 14 residues. Between the trimmed V and J ends, which lost 4 bases and 0 bases, there was a span of 10 bases. Germline lookup yields CDR1 SGDLS and CDR2 YYNGEE.

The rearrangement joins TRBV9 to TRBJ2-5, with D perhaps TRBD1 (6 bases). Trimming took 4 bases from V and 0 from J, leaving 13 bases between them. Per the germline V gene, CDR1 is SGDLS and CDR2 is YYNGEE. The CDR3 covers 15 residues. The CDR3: CASSPGQKNQETQYF. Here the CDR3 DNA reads TGTGCCAGCAGCCCCGGACAGAAGAACCAAGAGACCCAGTACTTC. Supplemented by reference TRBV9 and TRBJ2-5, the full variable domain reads DSGVTQTPKHLITATGQRVTLRCSPRSGDLSVYWYQQSLDQGLQFLIQYYNGEERAKGNILERFSAQQFPDLHSELNLSSLELGDSALYFCASSPGQKNQETQYFGPGTRLLVL.

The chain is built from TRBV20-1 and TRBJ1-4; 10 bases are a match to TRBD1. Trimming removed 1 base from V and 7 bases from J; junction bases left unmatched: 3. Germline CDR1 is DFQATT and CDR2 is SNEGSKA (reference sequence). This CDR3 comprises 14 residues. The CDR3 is CSARGTGGREKLFF. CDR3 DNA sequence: TGCAGTGCTAGAGGGACAGGGGGACGTGAAAAACTGTTTTTT.

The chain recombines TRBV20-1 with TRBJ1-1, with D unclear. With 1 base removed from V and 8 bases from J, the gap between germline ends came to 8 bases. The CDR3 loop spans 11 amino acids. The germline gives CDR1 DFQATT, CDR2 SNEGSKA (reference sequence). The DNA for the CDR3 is TGCAGTGCTAGAGGGAGATCAGAAGCTTTCTTT. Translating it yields CSARGRSEAFF.